What follows describes a single T cell receptor beta chain. The antigen remains unidentified. The sample comes from a study of shared clonotypes between healthy human individuals. V was clipped by 5 bases and J by 0 bases, with 10 bases between them. The CDR3 loop spans 14 amino acids. The V gene's germline CDR1 is SEHNR and CDR2 FQNEAQ (reference sequence). This table comes from immunoSEQ multiplex PCR, and its TCRdb copy is limited to in-frame clones, with some not included. In the table there are 2 million to 2.5 million clones, 80% to 95% of which are singletons. Overall study results and limits: Sorted-subset sequencing, rarefaction showed, was incomplete despite large depth.

Source material: naive CD4+ T cells from PBMCs. Described subset: CD45RA+ positively selected. This chain links TRBV7-9 with TRBJ1-1; possible D gene TRBD1, 5 bases. The clonotype was recovered from a young man in good health. Some clones in this sample may be carry-over from other donors' samples. CDR3 sequence reads: CASSVGRLNTEAFF. CDR3 DNA: TGTGCCAGCAGCGTGGGACGGCTGAACACTGAAGCTTTCTTT.